Shown below are 20 T cell receptor beta chains from a single sample sequenced in a study of blood T cell repertoires in COVID-19. Profiled with immunoSEQ multiplex PCR; TCRdb holds only in-frame clones, not every one. The data show roughly 100,000 clones, approximately 77% seen once. The material sequenced was peripheral blood. Receptors originate from a woman of 80 years or more with acute or convalescent COVID-19.

The gene calls are TRBV6-2 or TRBV6-3 and TRBJ2-3; 11 nucleotides agree with TRBD2. Per germline, CDR1 MNHEY and CDR2 SVGEGT. The CDR3 totals 14 residues. V was clipped by 5 bases and J by 5 bases; unmatched bases: 3. The DNA of the CDR3 is TGTGCCAGCAGTCTAGCGGGAGGAGGAGATACGCAGTATTTT. It is translated as CASSLAGGGDTQYF.

This rearrangement joins TRBV6-5 to TRBJ1-1, with 9 bases fitting TRBD1. The CDR3 length is 15 residues. Germline CDR1 MNHEY, CDR2 SVGAGI. V trimming: 4 bases; J trimming: 6 bases; junction bases outside the gene matches: 9. The CDR3 region is CASSFAPGQGAEAFF. The CDR3 DNA follows: TGTGCCAGCAGTTTTGCCCCGGGACAGGGTGCTGAAGCTTTCTTT.

This clone appeared once. This sample also contains other DNA sequences that code for the same CDR3. J is TRBJ1-1 and V is TRBV9; no clear D gene. Trimming left V 2 bases short and J 0 bases short, with 8 bases between. Germline V gene sequence: CDR1 SGDLS, CDR2 YYNGEE. The CDR3 consists of 14 residues. The DNA of the CDR3 is TGTGCCAGCAGCGTGGCGGGGATGAACACTGAAGCTTTCTTT. Its protein is CASSVAGMNTEAFF.

This chain connects TRBV27 to TRBJ2-3; 9 bases match TRBD2. The V gene end was trimmed by 4 bases and the J gene end by 1 base; junction bases not matched to a gene: 12. Germline assignment: CDR1 MNHEY and CDR2 SMNVEV (reference sequence). The CDR3 loop spans 18 amino acids. The CDR3 protein is CASSSPWSAGGRTDTQYF. CDR3 coding DNA: TGTGCCAGCAGTTCCCCCTGGTCGGCGGGGGGGCGCACAGATACGCAGTATTTT.

This clone was seen more than once but under ten times. The V gene is TRBV19, the J gene TRBJ1-5; a possible D gene is TRBD1 (5 bases). V was pared by 5 bases and J by 6 bases, with 11 bases between. Germline V gene sequence: CDR1 LNHDA, CDR2 SQIVND (reference sequence). The CDR3 contains 13 residues. As DNA, the CDR3 is TGTGCCAGTAGTGGACACCCGGCTCAGCCCCAGCATTTT. Translated, it gives CASSGHPAQPQHF.

The J gene is TRBJ1-3, the V gene TRBV5-8, with D maybe TRBD1 (6 bases). CDR3 length: 13 amino acids. V lost 2 bases and J 5 bases, leaving 8 bases between the germline ends. The germline V gene encodes CDR1 SGHTS and CDR2 YDEGEE. CDR3 in amino acids: CASSFGQRNTIYF. The DNA of the CDR3 is TGTGCCAGCAGCTTCGGACAGCGAAACACCATATATTTT.

The rearrangement joins TRBV11-2 to TRBJ2-2; the D gene is possibly TRBD2 (5 bases). Germline CDR1 reads SGHAT; CDR2 reads FQNNGV. The CDR3 is made up of 18 amino acids. V dropped 2 bases and J dropped 1 base, with 17 bases sitting between them. The CDR3 loop is CASSLNLSPSRNTGELFF. Here the CDR3 DNA reads TGTGCCAGCAGCTTAAATCTATCCCCTAGCAGGAACACCGGGGAGCTGTTTTTT. The variable domain in full, with the rest retrieved from reference TRBV11-2 and TRBJ2-2, is EAGVAQSPRYKIIEKRQSVAFWCNPISGHATLYWYQQILGQGPKLLIQFQNNGVVDDSQLPKDRFSAERLKGVDSTLKIQPAKLEDSAVYLCASSLNLSPSRNTGELFFGEGSRLTVL.

The rearrangement uses TRBV5-1 and TRBJ2-1, with 8 bases matching TRBD2. The V gene's germline CDR1 is SGHRS and CDR2 YFSETQ. The CDR3 totals 15 residues. The V gene end was trimmed by 0 bases and the J gene end by 5 bases; junction bases not matched to a gene: 4. The CDR3 reads CASSLVREADNEQFF. Here the CDR3 DNA reads TGCGCCAGCAGCTTGGTGCGGGAGGCCGACAATGAGCAGTTCTTC.

This rearrangement joins TRBV4-3 to TRBJ1-2; 7 nucleotides match TRBD1. The CDR3 consists of 15 residues. Germline CDR1 is LGHNA and CDR2 is YSLEER. The trim removed 0 bases at V and 4 bases at J, leaving 5 bases unmatched. CDR3 coding DNA: TGCGCCAGCAGCCAAGACCCACAGGGGACCTATGGCTACACCTTC. Translated: CASSQDPQGTYGYTF.

The rearrangement joins TRBV7-2 to TRBJ1-2; D gene ambiguous. CDR3 length equals 14 residues. V lost 2 bases and J 5 bases, leaving 12 bases between the germline ends. Germline CDR1 SGHTA, CDR2 FQGNSA. The CDR3 spells CASSLSGFGYGYTF. CDR3 nucleotides: TGTGCCAGCAGCTTATCGGGGTTTGGGTATGGCTACACCTTC.

This clone has only one observation. The rearrangement joins TRBV7-3 to TRBJ2-1; 9 bases agree with TRBD2. The germline V gene has CDR1 SGHTA and CDR2 FQGTGA. The CDR3 length is 15 residues. Trimming took 2 bases from V and 6 from J; bases not matched to a gene: 5. This CDR3 is CASSLVAGAGNEQFF. The CDR3, as DNA: TGTGCCAGCAGCTTAGTAGCGGGAGCGGGCAATGAGCAGTTCTTC.

Turning to this clone: Sequence at one end of the junction differs from germline and may be a read error. As DNA, the CDR3 is TGTGCTAGCAGCCCTTGGGCCGGGACAGACACCGGGGAGCTGTTTTTT. It is translated as CASSPWAGTDTGELFF. This chain links TRBV7-7 with TRBJ2-2, with 7 bases fitting TRBD1. Germline lookup yields CDR1 SSHAT and CDR2 FNYEAQ (reference sequence). This CDR3 has 16 amino acids. The full variable domain, in which reference TRBV7-7 and TRBJ2-2 provide the parts outside the CDR3, is GAGVSQSPRYKVTKRGQDVTLRCDPISSHATLYWYQQALGQGPEFLTYFNYEAQPDKSGLPSDRFSAERPEGSISTLTIQRTEQRDSAMYRCASSPWAGTDTGELFFGEGSRLTVL.

The CDR3: CAPKGAGTGELFF. DNA for the CDR3: TGTGCCCCAAAGGGGGCCGGGACCGGGGAGCTGTTTTTT. The chain uses TRBV3-1 (or the pseudogene TRBV3-2) and TRBJ2-2, with 7 bases fitting TRBD1. Germline V lookup: CDR1 LGHDT, CDR2 YNNKEL (reference sequence). With 11 bases clipped from V and 5 bases from J, the junction kept 8 bases outside the gene matches. CDR3 length: 13 amino acids.

This chain connects TRBV14 to TRBJ1-2; 10 bases fit TRBD1. Unmatched junction bases numbered 8, after V lost 0 bases and J lost 4 bases. Germline V lookup: CDR1 SGHDN, CDR2 FVKESK. This CDR3 spans 17 amino acids. For the CDR3, the DNA is TGTGCCAGCAGCCAAGACGGCGGGACAGGGGCGTTCTATGGCTACACCTTC. This translates into CASSQDGGTGAFYGYTF.

The V call is TRBV11-1, the J call TRBJ2-5; TRBD1 matches 7 bases. V lost 4 bases, J lost 1 base, and 6 bases stayed unmatched. Germline CDR1 reads SGHAT; CDR2 reads FQDESV (reference sequence). This CDR3 comprises 15 residues. CDR3 sequence (DNA): TGTGCCAGCAGCTCCCCTGACAGGGCCCAAGAGACCCAGTACTTC. This gives the protein CASSSPDRAQETQYF.

This chain connects TRBV30 to TRBJ2-1; D is possibly TRBD1 (6 bases). The V end lost 3 bases, the J end lost 10 bases, and 16 bases lay between the germline ends. The CDR3 is 13 residues long. CDR1 is GTSNPN and CDR2 is SVGIG in the germline V gene (reference sequence). The CDR3 loop is CAWSLTGQGEQFF. CDR3 coding DNA: TGTGCCTGGAGCTTAACAGGGCAGGGAGAGCAGTTCTTC.

The chain employs TRBV12-5 and TRBJ2-2; D is unclear. The germline V gene encodes CDR1 LGHNT and CDR2 FRNRAP. The CDR3 has 19 residues. V was clipped by 0 bases and J by 2 bases, with 19 bases between them. Here the CDR3 reads CASGLVLPLSYSNTGELFF. CDR3 bases: TGTGCTAGTGGTTTGGTACTCCCACTTTCTTACTCAAACACCGGGGAGCTGTTTTTT. Based on the CDR3 plus reference TRBV12-5 and TRBJ2-2, the full variable domain is DARVTQTPRHKVTEMGQEVTMRCQPILGHNTVFWYRQTMMQGLELLAYFRNRAPLDDSGMPKDRFSAEMPDATLATLKIQPSEPRDSAVYFCASGLVLPLSYSNTGELFFGEGSRLTVL.

The genes are TRBV11-2 and TRBJ1-1; tentative D call: TRBD1 (5 bases). The CDR3 sequence is 15 residues long. Germline CDR1 is SGHAT and CDR2 is FQNNGV. V was clipped by 6 bases and J by 1 base, with 15 bases between them. The CDR3 sequence is CASRTTGRGNTEAFF. CDR3 sequence (DNA): TGTGCCAGCAGGACGACGGGGAGGGGGAACACTGAAGCTTTCTTT.

The V call is TRBV3-1 (or the pseudogene TRBV3-2), the J call TRBJ1-4; perhaps TRBD1 as D (5 bases). This CDR3 is 15 amino acids long. Germline lookup yields CDR1 LGHDT and CDR2 YNNKEL (reference sequence). Trimming pared 1 base from V and 5 bases from J, leaving 11 bases between. This chain's CDR3 is CASSQGWAGNEKLFF. The CDR3 nucleotides are TGTGCCAGCAGCCAAGGGTGGGCAGGGAATGAAAAACTGTTTTTT.

The chain couples TRBV21-1 to TRBJ2-7; the D call TRBD1 from the table was never checked on the DNA. TRBV21-1 is annotated as a pseudogene. The CDR3 has 12 amino acids. CDR3 DNA sequence: TGTGCCAGCAGCAAAGGAACATACGAGCAGTACTTC. It yields the protein CASSKGTYEQYF.